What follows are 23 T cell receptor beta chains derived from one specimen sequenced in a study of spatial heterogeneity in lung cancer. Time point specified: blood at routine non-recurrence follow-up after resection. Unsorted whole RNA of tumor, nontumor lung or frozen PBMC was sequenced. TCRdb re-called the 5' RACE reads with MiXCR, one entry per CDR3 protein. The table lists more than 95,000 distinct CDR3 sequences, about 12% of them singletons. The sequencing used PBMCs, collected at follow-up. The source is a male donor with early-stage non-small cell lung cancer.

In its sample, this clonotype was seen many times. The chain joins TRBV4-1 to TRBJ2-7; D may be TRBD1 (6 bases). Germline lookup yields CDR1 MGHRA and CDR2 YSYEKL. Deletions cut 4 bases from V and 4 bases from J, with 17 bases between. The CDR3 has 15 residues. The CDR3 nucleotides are TGCGCCAGCAGCCCGGGGCCGGGACAACAATACGAGCAGTACTTC. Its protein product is CASSPGPGQQYEQYF.

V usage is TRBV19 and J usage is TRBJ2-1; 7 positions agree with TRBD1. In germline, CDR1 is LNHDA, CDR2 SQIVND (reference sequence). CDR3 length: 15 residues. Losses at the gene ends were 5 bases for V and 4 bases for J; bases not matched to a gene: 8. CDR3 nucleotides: TGTGCCAGTAGTCAATCGGGACAGTTATACAATGAGCAGTTCTTC. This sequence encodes CASSQSGQLYNEQFF.

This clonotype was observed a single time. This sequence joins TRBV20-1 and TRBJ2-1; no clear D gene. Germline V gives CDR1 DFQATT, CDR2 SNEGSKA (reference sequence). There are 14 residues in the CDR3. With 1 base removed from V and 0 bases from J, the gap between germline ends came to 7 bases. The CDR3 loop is CSARGTYSYNEQFF. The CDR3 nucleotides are TGCAGTGCTAGAGGTACTTACTCCTACAATGAGCAGTTCTTC.

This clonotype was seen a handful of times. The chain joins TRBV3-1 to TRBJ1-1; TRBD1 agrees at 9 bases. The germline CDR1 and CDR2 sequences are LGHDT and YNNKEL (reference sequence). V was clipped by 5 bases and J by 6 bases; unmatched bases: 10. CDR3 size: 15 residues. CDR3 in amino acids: CASSKAGQGSPEAFF. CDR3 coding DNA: TGTGCCAGCAGCAAAGCGGGACAGGGTTCACCTGAAGCTTTCTTT.

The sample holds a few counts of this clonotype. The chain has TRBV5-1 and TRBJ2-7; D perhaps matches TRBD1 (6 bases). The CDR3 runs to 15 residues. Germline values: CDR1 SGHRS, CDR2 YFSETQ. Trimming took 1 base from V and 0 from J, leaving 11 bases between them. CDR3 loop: CASSLTGQTSYEQYF. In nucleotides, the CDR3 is TGCGCCAGCAGCTTGACCGGACAGACCTCCTACGAGCAGTACTTC.

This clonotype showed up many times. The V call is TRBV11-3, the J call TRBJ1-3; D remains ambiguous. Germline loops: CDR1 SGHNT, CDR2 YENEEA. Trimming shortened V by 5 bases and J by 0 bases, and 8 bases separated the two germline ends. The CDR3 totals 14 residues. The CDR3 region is CASSEDSSGNTIYF. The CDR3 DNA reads TGTGCCAGCAGCGAAGACTCCTCTGGAAACACCATATATTTT.

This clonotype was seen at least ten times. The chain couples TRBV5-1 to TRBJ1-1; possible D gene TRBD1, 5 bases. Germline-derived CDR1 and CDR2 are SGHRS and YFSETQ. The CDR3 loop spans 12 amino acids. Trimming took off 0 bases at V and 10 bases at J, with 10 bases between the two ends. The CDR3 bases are TGCGCCAGCAGCTTGGAACAGGTGCCAGCTTTCTTT. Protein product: CASSLEQVPAFF.

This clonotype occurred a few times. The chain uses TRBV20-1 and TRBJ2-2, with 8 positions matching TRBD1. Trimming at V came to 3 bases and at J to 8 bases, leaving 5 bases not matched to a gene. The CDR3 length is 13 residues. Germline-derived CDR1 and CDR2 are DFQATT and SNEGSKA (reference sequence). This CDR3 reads CSASDRGDGELFF. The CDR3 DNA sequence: TGCAGTGCTAGCGACAGGGGAGATGGGGAGCTGTTTTTT.

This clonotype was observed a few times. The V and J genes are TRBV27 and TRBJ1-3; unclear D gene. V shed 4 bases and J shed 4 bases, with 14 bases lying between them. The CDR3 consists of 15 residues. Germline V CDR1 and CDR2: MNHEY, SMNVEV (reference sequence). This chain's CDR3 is CASSSYQNGGNTIYF. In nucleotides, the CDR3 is TGTGCCAGCAGTTCCTACCAAAACGGGGGAAACACCATATATTTT.

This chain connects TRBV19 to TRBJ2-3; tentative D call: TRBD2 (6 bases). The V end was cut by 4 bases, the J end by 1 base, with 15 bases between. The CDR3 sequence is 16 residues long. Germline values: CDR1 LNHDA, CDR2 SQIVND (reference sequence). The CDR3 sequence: CASSNRLGVGTDTQYF. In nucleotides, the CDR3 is TGTGCCAGTAGTAACCGACTAGGAGTAGGCACAGATACGCAGTATTTT.

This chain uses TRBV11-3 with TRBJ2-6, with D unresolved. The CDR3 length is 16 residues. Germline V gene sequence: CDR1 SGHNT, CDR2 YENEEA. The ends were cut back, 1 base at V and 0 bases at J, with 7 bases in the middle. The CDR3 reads CASSLATRSGANVLTF. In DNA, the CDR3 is TGTGCCAGCAGCTTAGCGACCCGCTCTGGGGCCAACGTCCTGACTTTC.

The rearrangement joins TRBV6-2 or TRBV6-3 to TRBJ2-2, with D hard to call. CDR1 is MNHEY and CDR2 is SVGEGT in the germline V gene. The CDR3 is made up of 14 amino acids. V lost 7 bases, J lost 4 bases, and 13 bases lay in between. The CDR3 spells CASNIHGGTGELFF. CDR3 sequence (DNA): TGTGCCAGCAACATACACGGTGGCACCGGGGAGCTGTTTTTT.

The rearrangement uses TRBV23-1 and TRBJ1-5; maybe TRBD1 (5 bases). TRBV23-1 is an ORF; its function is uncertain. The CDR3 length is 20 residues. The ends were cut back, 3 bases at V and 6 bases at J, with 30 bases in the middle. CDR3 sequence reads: CASSHTLGVYRLTCSQPQHF. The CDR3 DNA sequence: TGCGCCAGCAGTCACACCCTAGGGGTCTATCGCTTAACGTGTAGTCAGCCCCAGCATTTT.

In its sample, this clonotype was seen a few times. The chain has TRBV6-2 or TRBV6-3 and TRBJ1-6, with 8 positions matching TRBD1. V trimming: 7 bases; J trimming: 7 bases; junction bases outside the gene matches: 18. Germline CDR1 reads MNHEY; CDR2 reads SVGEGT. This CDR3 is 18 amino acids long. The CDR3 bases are TGTGCCAGCACCCAATATCCTGCCGGACAGGGACAAAATTCACCCCTCCACTTT. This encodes CASTQYPAGQGQNSPLHF.

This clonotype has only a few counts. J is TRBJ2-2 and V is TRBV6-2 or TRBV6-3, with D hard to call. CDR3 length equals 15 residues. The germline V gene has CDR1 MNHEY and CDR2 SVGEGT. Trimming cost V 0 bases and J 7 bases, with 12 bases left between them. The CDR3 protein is CASSYSELDGGELFF. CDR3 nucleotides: TGTGCCAGCAGTTACTCGGAACTGGATGGCGGGGAGCTGTTTTTT.

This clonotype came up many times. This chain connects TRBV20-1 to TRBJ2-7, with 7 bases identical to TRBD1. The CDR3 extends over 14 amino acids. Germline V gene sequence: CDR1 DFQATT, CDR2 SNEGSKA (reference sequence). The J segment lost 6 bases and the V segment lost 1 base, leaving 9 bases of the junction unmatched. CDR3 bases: TGCAGTGCTAGAGGCCCCGACAGGGCAGGCGAGCAGTACTTC. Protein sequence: CSARGPDRAGEQYF.

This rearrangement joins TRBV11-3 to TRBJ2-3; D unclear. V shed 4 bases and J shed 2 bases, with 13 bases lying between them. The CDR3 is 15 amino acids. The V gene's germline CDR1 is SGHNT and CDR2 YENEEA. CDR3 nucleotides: TGTGCCAGCAGCTCCCGTTTGGGCGACACAGATACGCAGTATTTT. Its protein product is CASSSRLGDTDTQYF.

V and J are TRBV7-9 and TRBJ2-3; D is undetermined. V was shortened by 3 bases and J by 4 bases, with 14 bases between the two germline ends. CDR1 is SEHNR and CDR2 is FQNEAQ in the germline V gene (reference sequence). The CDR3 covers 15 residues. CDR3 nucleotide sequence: TGTGCCAGCAGCTTCGGCAATCCTGGGGCAGATACGCAGTATTTT. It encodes CASSFGNPGADTQYF.

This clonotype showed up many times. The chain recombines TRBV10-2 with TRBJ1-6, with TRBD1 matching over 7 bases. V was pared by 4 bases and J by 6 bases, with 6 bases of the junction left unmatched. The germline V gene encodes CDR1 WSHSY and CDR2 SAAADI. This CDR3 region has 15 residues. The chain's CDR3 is CASSVSGTANSPLHF. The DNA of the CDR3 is TGCGCCAGCAGTGTGTCCGGGACAGCTAATTCACCCCTCCACTTT.

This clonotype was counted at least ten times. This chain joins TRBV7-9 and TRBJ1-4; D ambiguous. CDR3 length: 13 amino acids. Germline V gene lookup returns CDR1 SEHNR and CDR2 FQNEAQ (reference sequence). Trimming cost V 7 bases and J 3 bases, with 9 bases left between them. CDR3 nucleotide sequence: TGTGCCAGCAAGCTGCGAGCTAATGAAAAACTGTTTTTT. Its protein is CASKLRANEKLFF.

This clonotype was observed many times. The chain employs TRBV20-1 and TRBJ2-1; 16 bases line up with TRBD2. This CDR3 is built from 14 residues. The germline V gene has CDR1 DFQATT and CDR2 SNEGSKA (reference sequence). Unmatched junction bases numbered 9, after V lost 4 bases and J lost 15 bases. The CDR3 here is CSAKVPGLAGGAFF. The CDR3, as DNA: TGCAGTGCTAAGGTGCCGGGACTAGCGGGGGGGGCGTTCTTC.

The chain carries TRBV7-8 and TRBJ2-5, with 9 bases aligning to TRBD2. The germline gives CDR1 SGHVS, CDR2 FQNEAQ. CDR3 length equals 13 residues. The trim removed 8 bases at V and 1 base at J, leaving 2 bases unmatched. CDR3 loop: CASRLAAQETQYF. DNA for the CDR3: TGTGCCAGCCGACTAGCGGCCCAAGAGACCCAGTACTTC.

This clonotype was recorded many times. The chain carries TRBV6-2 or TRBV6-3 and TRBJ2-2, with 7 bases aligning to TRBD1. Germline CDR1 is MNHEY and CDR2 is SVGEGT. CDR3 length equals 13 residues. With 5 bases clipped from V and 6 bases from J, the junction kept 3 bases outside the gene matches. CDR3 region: CASSRDSPGELFF. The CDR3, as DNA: TGTGCCAGCAGTCGGGACAGCCCCGGGGAGCTGTTTTTT.